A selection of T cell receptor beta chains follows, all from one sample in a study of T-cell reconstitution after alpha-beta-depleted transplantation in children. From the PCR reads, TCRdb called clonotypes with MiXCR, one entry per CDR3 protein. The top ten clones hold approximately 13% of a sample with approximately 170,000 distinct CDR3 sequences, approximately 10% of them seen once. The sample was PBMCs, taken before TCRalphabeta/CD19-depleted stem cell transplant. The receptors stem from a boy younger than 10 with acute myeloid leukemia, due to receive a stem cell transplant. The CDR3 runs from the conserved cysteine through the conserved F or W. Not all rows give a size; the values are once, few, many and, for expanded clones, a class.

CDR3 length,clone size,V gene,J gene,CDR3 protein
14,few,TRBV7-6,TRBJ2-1,CASSLVGEGNEQFF
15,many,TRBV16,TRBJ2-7,CASSQRQRTSYEQYF
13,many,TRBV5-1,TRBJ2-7,CASSLGGPYEQYF
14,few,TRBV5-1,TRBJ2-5,CASSLDLRVGTQYF
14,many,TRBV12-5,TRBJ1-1,CASGLVSGTTEAFF
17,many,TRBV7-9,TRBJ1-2,CASSLGDSHPRWGGYTF
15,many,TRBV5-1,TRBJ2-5,CASSLGGTEQETQYF
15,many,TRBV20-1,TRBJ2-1,CSSEGGFSTYNEQFF
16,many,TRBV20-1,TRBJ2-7,CSAREVGRLSSYEQYF
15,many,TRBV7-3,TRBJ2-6,CASSLRAPGANVLTF
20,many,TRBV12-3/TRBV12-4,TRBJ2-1,CASSPAPGLAGWLSYNEQFF
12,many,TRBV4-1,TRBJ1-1,CASRSRDREAFF
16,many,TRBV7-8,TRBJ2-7,CASNLDLGQASYEQYF
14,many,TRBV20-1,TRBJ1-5,CSAALIEGNQPQHF
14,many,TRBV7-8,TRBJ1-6,CASSAGQANSPLHF
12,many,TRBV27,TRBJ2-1,CASSLDLGEQFF
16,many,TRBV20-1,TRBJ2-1,CSARDRGGRSYNEQFF
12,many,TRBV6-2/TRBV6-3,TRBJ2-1,CASSYFPLQQFF
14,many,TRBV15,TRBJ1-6,CATSRASDNSPLHF
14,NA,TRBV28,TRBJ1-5,CASSLRGSNQPQHF
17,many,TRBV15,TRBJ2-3,CATSSIQTSVYPDTQYF
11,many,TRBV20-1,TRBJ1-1,CSAKARTDLLW
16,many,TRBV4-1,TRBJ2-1,CASSLLGTAFYNEQFF
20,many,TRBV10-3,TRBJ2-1,CAISERGTSGSKVSYNEQFF
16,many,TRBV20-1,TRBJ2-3,CSASAVRGASTDTQYF
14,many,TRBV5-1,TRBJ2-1,CASSFEGAYNEQFF
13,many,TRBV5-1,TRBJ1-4,CASSLGVGEKLFF
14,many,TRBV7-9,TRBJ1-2,CASSLDRQGGGYTF
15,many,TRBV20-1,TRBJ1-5,CSARVLRYSNQPQHF
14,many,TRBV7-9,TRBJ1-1,CASRHGGGNTEAFF
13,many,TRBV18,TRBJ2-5,CASSPRDQETQYF
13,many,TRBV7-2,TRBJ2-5,CASSLSRQETQYF
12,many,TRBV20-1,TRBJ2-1,CSARPPDNEQFF
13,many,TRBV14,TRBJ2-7,CASSRGGASEQYF
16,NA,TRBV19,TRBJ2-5,CASSIVFPSSQETQYF
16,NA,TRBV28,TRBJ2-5,CASSFKSLAGQETQYF
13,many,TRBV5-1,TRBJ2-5,CASSITGEETQYF
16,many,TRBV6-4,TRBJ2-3,CASSDSSGRGTDTQYF
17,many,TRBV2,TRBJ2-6,CASTPQDFGSGANVLTF
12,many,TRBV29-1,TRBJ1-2,CSVEGPNYGYTF
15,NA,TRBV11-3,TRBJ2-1,CASSPREGSYNEQFF
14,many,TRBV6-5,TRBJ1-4,CASSYRDKGEKLFF
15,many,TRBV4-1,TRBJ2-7,CASSQWTSGQGEQYF
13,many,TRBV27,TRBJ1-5,CASSLSLWEPQHF
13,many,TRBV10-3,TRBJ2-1,CAIKQTAYNEQFF
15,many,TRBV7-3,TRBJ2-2,CASSSGLAGGQELFF
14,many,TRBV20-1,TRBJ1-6,CSASLGPKNSPLHF
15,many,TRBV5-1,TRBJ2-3,CASISGLAEGDTQYF
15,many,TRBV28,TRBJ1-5,CASSSTGLSNQPQHF
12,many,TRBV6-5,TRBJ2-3,CASSYGGGTQYF
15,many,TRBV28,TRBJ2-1,CASSLTSGSGGEQFF
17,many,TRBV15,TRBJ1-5,CATSTFVGSLTNQPQHF
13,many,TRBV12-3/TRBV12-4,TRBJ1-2,CASGLWRDYGYTF
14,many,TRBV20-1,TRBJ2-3,CSARDFRSTDTQYF
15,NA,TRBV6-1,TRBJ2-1,CASRVGGSSYNEQFF
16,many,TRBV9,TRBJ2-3,CASSAYRDPGERTQYF
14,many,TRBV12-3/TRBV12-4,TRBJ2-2,CASSLRRVSGELFF
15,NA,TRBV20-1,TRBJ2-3,CSASALAGGIDTQYF
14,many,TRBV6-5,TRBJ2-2,CASSYSGGTGELFF
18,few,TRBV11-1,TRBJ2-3,CASSFPLGQGGSTDTQYF